A single sample is the source of the 12 T cell receptor beta chains below, sequenced in a study of a mutant IDH1 vaccine in newly diagnosed glioma. Libraries were prepared by immunoSEQ multiplex PCR; TCRdb keeps only in-frame clonotypes and omits some of them. The profile shows 88,000 or so clones, roughly 85% of them singletons. The antigens these receptors bind are not known. Noted time point: week 23, last vaccination. Each dose delivered 300 ug of mutant IDH1 20-mer peptide subcutaneously with imiquimod. Material: PBMCs, obtained from a glioma patient whose treatment included an IDH1 peptide vaccine. The receptor set was obtained from a man aged 30-40 years with glioma. Some clones in this sample may be carry-over from other donors' samples.

The chain links TRBV6-1 to TRBJ2-1; the D gene is possibly TRBD2 (7 bases). The CDR3 spans 15 residues. The germline V gene has CDR1 MNHNS and CDR2 SASEGT. Trimming took 7 bases from V and 2 from J, leaving 15 bases between them. The CDR3 DNA is TGTGCCAGCACCCCAGGGAGGGGGACCTACAATGAGCAGTTCTTC. Its translation: CASTPGRGTYNEQFF.

V is TRBV18 and J is TRBJ2-1; 8 positions match TRBD2. CDR1 and CDR2 (germline): KGHSH, LQKENI. CDR3 length: 13 amino acids. V was pared by 3 bases and J by 14 bases, with 9 bases of the junction left unmatched. The CDR3: CASSPAAGTSEFF. The CDR3 nucleotides are TGTGCCAGCTCACCCGCCGCCGGGACTAGTGAGTTCTTC.

The rearrangement uses TRBV25-1 and TRBJ2-3, with a possible D match to TRBD1 (6 bases). CDR3 size: 13 residues. Deletions cut 4 bases from V and 3 bases from J, with 8 bases between. Germline loops: CDR1 MGHDK, CDR2 SYGVNS. CDR3 sequence (DNA): TGTGCCAGCAGTGTTCAGGGGACAGATACGCAGTATTTT. Its translation: CASSVQGTDTQYF.

The chain has TRBV5-1 and TRBJ2-1, with D maybe TRBD2 (6 bases). The CDR3 runs to 16 residues. The V end lost 4 bases, the J end lost 3 bases, and 17 bases lay between the germline ends. Germline CDR1 SGHRS, CDR2 YFSETQ. CDR3 sequence (DNA): TGCGCCAGCAGCCCCCTACCCGGGAGTGACTACAATGAGCAGTTCTTC. It is translated as CASSPLPGSDYNEQFF. Together with reference TRBV5-1 and TRBJ2-1, the CDR3 gives the full variable domain: KAGVTQTPRYLIKTRGQQVTLSCSPISGHRSVSWYQQTPGQGLQFLFEYFSETQRNKGNFPGRFSGRQFSNSRSEMNVSTLELGDSALYLCASSPLPGSDYNEQFFGPGTRLTVL.

The chain links TRBV4-2 to TRBJ2-1; 8 nucleotides match TRBD1. Germline lookup yields CDR1 LGHNA and CDR2 YNFKEQ. V gave up 2 bases and J gave up 3 bases; unmatched junction bases: 0. This CDR3 region has 14 residues. The CDR3 sequence: CASSQTGGYNEQFF. The CDR3 bases are TGTGCCAGCAGCCAAACAGGGGGCTACAATGAGCAGTTCTTC.

J is TRBJ2-2 and V is TRBV2; 8 bases are shared with TRBD2. The V segment lost 4 bases and the J segment 4 bases; nucleotides outside the gene matches: 8. The CDR3 runs to 16 residues. Germline CDR1 is SNHLY and CDR2 is FYNNEI. The CDR3 DNA is TGTGCCAGCAGTGTCACGGGGGGGATGAGCACCGGGGAGCTGTTTTTT. It translates to CASSVTGGMSTGELFF.

The rearrangement uses TRBV11-3 and TRBJ2-5; D may be TRBD1 (6 bases). The CDR3 totals 14 residues. The germline V and J ends were trimmed by 3 bases and 4 bases, with 12 bases remaining between them. Germline CDR1 reads SGHNT; CDR2 reads YENEEA. The CDR3 DNA follows: TGTGCCAGCAGCTTTACAGGGATGGGAGAGACCCAGTACTTC. Translated: CASSFTGMGETQYF.

The rearrangement links TRBV20-1 to TRBJ2-7, with TRBD1 matching 7 bases. This CDR3 contains 11 residues. With 7 bases clipped from V and 4 bases from J, the junction kept 4 bases outside the gene matches. From germline, CDR1 is DFQATT and CDR2 SNEGSKA (reference sequence). CDR3 in DNA: TGCAGTGTCGTACAGGGGTACGAGCAGTACTTC. It specifies CSVVQGYEQYF.

This clone was recorded a few times. The chain has TRBV7-2 and TRBJ1-1; D is unresolved. Germline lookup yields CDR1 SGHTA and CDR2 FQGNSA. V lost 2 bases and J lost 1, with 11 bases in between. CDR3 length: 15 residues. DNA of the CDR3: TGTGCCAGCAGCTTACTGATCGACGGGAACACTGAAGCTTTCTTT. Translated: CASSLLIDGNTEAFF. The whole variable domain, remainder taken from reference TRBV7-2 and TRBJ1-1, is GAGVSQSPSNKVTEKGKDVELRCDPISGHTALYWYRQSLGQGLEFLIYFQGNSAPDKSGLPSDRFSAERTGGSVSTLTIQRTQQEDSAVYLCASSLLIDGNTEAFFGQGTRLTVV.

For the CDR3, the DNA is TGTGCCATCAGTGAGTCGGTGGCTAGCGGGAGTCCATACACAGATACGCAGTATTTT. This gives the protein CAISESVASGSPYTDTQYF. The chain combines TRBV10-3 with TRBJ2-3, with 10 bases aligning to TRBD2. The ends lost 0 bases at V and 2 bases at J; junction bases unmatched: 11. The CDR3 has 19 amino acids. Germline lookup yields CDR1 ENHRY and CDR2 SYGVKD.

V usage is TRBV7-2 and J usage is TRBJ2-5; D remains ambiguous. Germline V gene lookup returns CDR1 SGHTA and CDR2 FQGNSA. This CDR3 region has 13 residues. V shed 5 bases and J shed 6 bases, with 13 bases lying between them. The CDR3 protein is CASSITGGQTQYF. The CDR3 DNA reads as TGTGCCAGCAGCATTACTGGCGGTCAGACCCAGTACTTC.

The rearrangement uses TRBV27 and TRBJ2-7, with 9 nucleotides matching TRBD1. V was clipped by 3 bases and J by 6 bases; unmatched bases: 6. The CDR3 is 14 amino acids. Per the germline V gene, CDR1 is MNHEY and CDR2 is SMNVEV (reference sequence). The CDR3 loop is CASSFSGQGSEQYF. The CDR3 nucleotides read TGTGCCAGCAGTTTTTCGGGACAGGGTTCCGAGCAGTACTTC.